This record covers a single T cell receptor beta chain. The assay was immunoSEQ multiplex PCR, and TCRdb's table has in-frame clones only and misses some. The repertoire holds around 130,000 clones, with about 88% as singletons. This entry is derived from a study of blood T cell repertoires in COVID-19. The CDR3 has 14 residues. In germline, CDR1 is MNHNY, CDR2 SVGAGI (reference sequence). Trimming at V came to 5 bases and at J to 2 bases, leaving 4 bases not matched to a gene. The sequence was obtained from a man aged 40-49 years with acute COVID-19. Sequenced input: PBMCs or T cells enriched from blood (not recorded which). The rearrangement links TRBV6-6 to TRBJ2-7; 9 nucleotides match TRBD1. The CDR3 reads CASSGQGLTYEQYF. The CDR3 DNA reads TGTGCCAGCAGTGGACAGGGGCTAACCTACGAGCAGTACTTC.